The clone carrying this T cell receptor (beta chain) was seen more than once but under ten times. The record originates from a study of beta chain features in type 1 diabetes. Sequenced material consisted of expressed TCRB transcripts (all of the isolated RNA was reverse transcribed). Profiled with immunoSEQ multiplex PCR; TCRdb holds only in-frame clones, not every one. The data hold 250,000 to 350,000 clones, with around 10% observed a single time. The specimen sequenced was naive CD4+ T cells from blood. The clonotype originates from a woman aged 25 to 45 in good health.

The chain's CDR3 is CASSLGLAGGEAQYF. CDR3 nucleotides: TGTGCCAGCAGCCTAGGACTAGCGGGAGGCGAAGCCCAGTACTTC. The chain carries TRBV5-6 and TRBJ2-5, with 14 bases matching TRBD2. The junction had 8 bases not matched to a gene; V was cut back by 4 bases and J by 9 bases. CDR1 and CDR2 from the germline V gene are SGHDT and YYEEEE. The CDR3 runs 15 residues.